This T cell receptor (beta chain) is drawn from a study of shared clonotypes between healthy human individuals. As concerns this clone: Its target is unknown.

Original analysis: For the immunoSEQ data, sequences were junction-only without quality scores, so filtering differed. Sequenced by immunoSEQ multiplex PCR; TCRdb stores in-frame clones only, minus some. V, J and clone size were drawn from that table, and D and trimming were deduced from the DNA. The sample yields 450,000 to 700,000 clones, just under 97% seen once. As defined, naive CD8 cells were CD45RO-negative and positively selected for CCR7, with terminally differentiated effector memory CD45RA+ cells excluded. The V segment lost 3 bases and the J segment 7 bases; nucleotides outside the gene matches: 4. CDR1 and CDR2 from the germline V gene are LNHDA and SQIVND (reference sequence). The CDR3 runs to 14 residues. Points from the study as a whole: In general, naive subsets displayed greater estimated richness than memory subsets did.

V usage is TRBV19 and J usage is TRBJ2-2, with 8 bases aligning to TRBD1. Material for sequencing was naive CD8+ T cells sorted from blood. The receptor was derived from a woman under 40 in good health. The chain's CDR3 is CASSIQGAGGELFF. The CDR3, as DNA: TGTGCCAGTAGTATCCAGGGGGCGGGCGGGGAGCTGTTTTTT.